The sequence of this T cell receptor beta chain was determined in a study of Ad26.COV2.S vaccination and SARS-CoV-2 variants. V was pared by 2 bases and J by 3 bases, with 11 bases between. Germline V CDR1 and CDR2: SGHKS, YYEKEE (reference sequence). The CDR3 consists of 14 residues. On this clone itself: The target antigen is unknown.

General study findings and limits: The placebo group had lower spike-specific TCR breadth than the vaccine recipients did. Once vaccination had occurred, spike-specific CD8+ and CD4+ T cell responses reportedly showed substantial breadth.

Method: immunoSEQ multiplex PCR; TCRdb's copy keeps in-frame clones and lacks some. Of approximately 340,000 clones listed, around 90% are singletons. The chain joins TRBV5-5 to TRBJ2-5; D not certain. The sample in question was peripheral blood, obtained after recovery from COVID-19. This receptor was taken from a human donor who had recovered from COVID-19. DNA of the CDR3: TGTGCCAGCAGCTTATCGGGCAGCGAAGAGACCCAGTACTTC. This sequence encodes CASSLSGSEETQYF.